This is a list of T cell receptor beta chains from one sample in a study of T cell repertoires in cytomegalovirus infection. One entry per CDR3 protein results from TCRdb running MiXCR on the reads. This sample yields some 500,000 distinct CDR3 sequences, of which roughly a third are seen a single time; 17% belongs to the top ten. For these TCRs, the target antigens are not known. This specimen consisted of cultured PBMCs, obtained from culture after CMV antigen stimulation. The receptors were sampled from a human donor in good health (CMV status not recorded). Some clones in this sample may be carry-over from other donors' samples. Each CDR3 is given without its conserved first and last residue. The D gene is left open where the match is weak. Some rows mark clone size as missing; the rest say once, few, many or name a class of expanded clone.

abundance	d_gene	v_gene	j_gene	CDR3aa
-	TRBD1	TRBV27	TRBJ1-1	ASSSFYRGRNTEAF
many	-	TRBV7-4	TRBJ1-6	ASSLAPTSPGTGSPLH
-	-	TRBV7-2	TRBJ2-6	ASSTRTTSGANVLT
many	-	TRBV7-2	TRBJ2-7	ASSLGIGPYEQY
-	-	TRBV20-1	TRBJ1-5	SARASRGVLNSNQPQH
-	TRBD1	TRBV28	TRBJ2-3	ASSTYRDRSHTDTQY
-	-	TRBV2	TRBJ2-2	ASSEGRNTGELF
-	TRBD2	TRBV19	TRBJ2-3	ASADPGGSTDTQY
-	-	TRBV30	TRBJ2-1	AWSVKREQF
-	-	TRBV6-1	TRBJ2-4	ASSSESIQY
-	-	TRBV7-6	TRBJ1-1	ASSLVAENTEAF
few	TRBD2	TRBV7-8	TRBJ2-1	ASREGTSGVPNEQF
few	-	TRBV6-2/TRBV6-3	TRBJ1-5	ASSYRGDNQPQH
-	-	TRBV6-5	TRBJ2-3	ASSYSFKTDTQY
-	-	TRBV4-3	TRBJ2-2	ASSQDRDRVRTGELF
-	TRBD1	TRBV7-2	TRBJ2-2	ASSWGQEGRTGELF
-	TRBD1	TRBV11-2	TRBJ1-1	ASSFGQVREAF
-	-	TRBV12-3/TRBV12-4	TRBJ2-1	ASSVLTSNEQF
-	-	TRBV5-6	TRBJ2-5	ASSWLGSGTQY
few	-	TRBV7-8	TRBJ1-2	ASSWRGHPIGSYGYT
-	-	TRBV19	TRBJ1-5	ASSIPPWDRGRYSNQPQH
-	-	TRBV27	TRBJ1-5	ASRRLNKDQPQH
few	-	TRBV19	TRBJ2-5	ASRRAGDLRQTQY
-	TRBD1	TRBV29-1	TRBJ2-1	SVEPRQGATPNEQF
-	TRBD1	TRBV7-8	TRBJ1-3	ASSLTDRGKAGNTIY
-	-	TRBV28	TRBJ1-2	ASSSGGTYGYT